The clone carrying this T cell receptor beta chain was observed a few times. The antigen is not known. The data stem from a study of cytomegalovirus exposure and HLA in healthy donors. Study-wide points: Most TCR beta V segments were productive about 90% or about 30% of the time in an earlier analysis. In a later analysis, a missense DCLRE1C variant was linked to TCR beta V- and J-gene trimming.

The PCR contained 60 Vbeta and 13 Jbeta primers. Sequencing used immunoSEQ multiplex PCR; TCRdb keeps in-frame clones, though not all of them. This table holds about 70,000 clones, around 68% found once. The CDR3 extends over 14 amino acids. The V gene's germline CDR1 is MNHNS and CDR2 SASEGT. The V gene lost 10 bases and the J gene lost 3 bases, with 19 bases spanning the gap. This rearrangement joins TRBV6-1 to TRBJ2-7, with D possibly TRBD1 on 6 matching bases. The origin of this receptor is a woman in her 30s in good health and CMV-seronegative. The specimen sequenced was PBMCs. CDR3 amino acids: CATQRIGQFYEQYF. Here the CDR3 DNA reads TGTGCCACCCAAAGGATAGGACAGTTCTACGAGCAGTACTTC.